Sequencing of this TCR beta chain was carried out in a study of molecular identifiers for immune sequencing clone quantification. Study-wide findings and caveats: Beyond 20 RNA copies, clones held over 99% of effector molecules, compared with under 1% in naive cells.

TCRdb reanalysed the PCR reads using MiXCR and keeps one entry per CDR3 protein. Here the sample spans about 500,000 distinct CDR3 sequences, 25% being singletons. V lost 5 bases to trimming and J lost 2 bases; unmatched junction nucleotides: 10. The CDR3 covers 16 residues. Germline V lookup: CDR1 MNHEY, CDR2 SMNVEV (reference sequence). Input for naive CD8 libraries was roughly 19,000 to 1,000,000 sorted cells; the RNA fraction used was 10%, 30% or 50%. Sorting recovered naive CD8 T cells on a CD8+CD4-CCR7+CD45RA+ profile. This clonotype occurred many times. Its target is unknown. The clonotype comes from a human donor in good health. Some libraries in this study had Jurkat cell RNA spiked in. Material for sequencing was naive CD8+ T cells from blood, with Jurkat cell RNA spiked in. Specified subset: FACS-sorted CD8+CD4-CCR7+CD45RA+ naive T cells. The chain joins TRBV27 to TRBJ2-7; 9 nucleotides align to TRBD1. Here the CDR3 DNA reads TGTGCCAGCAGTCTGGGGACAGGGATAAGTACCTACGAGCAGTACTTC. Amino acid sequence: CASSLGTGISTYEQYF.